A selection of T cell receptor beta chains follows, all from one sample in a study of shared clonotypes between healthy human individuals. Sequencing used immunoSEQ multiplex PCR; TCRdb keeps in-frame clones, though not all of them. This table holds approximately 980,000 clones, 76% found once. Sequencing was done on a sample of memory CD4+ T cells sorted from blood. The source is a young man in good health. CDR3s include the opening cysteine and the closing phenylalanine or tryptophan. A D gene is named only where the DNA matches it firmly. Not every row has a clone size; where given, it reads once, few, many or a size class.

cdr3_nt: TGCGCCAGCAGCCAAGATCGGGGAAGGACTGAAGCTTTCTTT
cdr3_aa: CASSQDRGRTEAFF
d_call: .
v_call: TRBV4-1
j_call: TRBJ1-1
clone_size: many

cdr3_nt: TGTGCCAGCTCACCATGGGAAGCAGCATATAATTCACCCCTCCACTTT
cdr3_aa: CASSPWEAAYNSPLHF
d_call: .
v_call: TRBV18
j_call: TRBJ1-6
clone_size: .

cdr3_nt: TGTGCCAGTAGTACGGGACTCACGGTGTACGAGCAGTACTTC
cdr3_aa: CASSTGLTVYEQYF
d_call: .
v_call: TRBV19
j_call: TRBJ2-7
clone_size: .

cdr3_nt: TGCGCCAGCAGCTCGGACAGGGCGACCTTTTATGGCTACACCTTC
cdr3_aa: CASSSDRATFYGYTF
d_call: TRBD1
v_call: TRBV4-1
j_call: TRBJ1-2
clone_size: .

cdr3_nt: TGTGCCAGTAGCCGCACGTGGGAAAATAATCAGCCCCAGCATTTT
cdr3_aa: CASSRTWENNQPQHF
d_call: .
v_call: TRBV19
j_call: TRBJ1-5
clone_size: .

cdr3_nt: TGCGCCAGCAGCTTTCAGGGGATGGATTCACCCCTCCACTTT
cdr3_aa: CASSFQGMDSPLHF
d_call: .
v_call: TRBV5-1
j_call: TRBJ1-6
clone_size: .

cdr3_nt: TGTGCCAGCAGCGTAGATCTGGAATCGTTTGGTGAGCAGTTCTTC
cdr3_aa: CASSVDLESFGEQFF
d_call: .
v_call: TRBV9
j_call: TRBJ2-1
clone_size: few

cdr3_nt: TGTGCCAGCAGCGTAGGTAGCAACTCCTACGAGCAGTACTTC
cdr3_aa: CASSVGSNSYEQYF
d_call: .
v_call: TRBV9
j_call: TRBJ2-7
clone_size: .

cdr3_nt: TGCGCCAGCATAAGTCGGTACTTC
cdr3_aa: CASISRYF
d_call: .
v_call: TRBV23-1
j_call: TRBJ2-7
clone_size: .

cdr3_nt: TGTGCCAGCAGCCAAAACCTAGGGGACATTCAGTACTTC
cdr3_aa: CASSQNLGDIQYF
d_call: .
v_call: TRBV7-2
j_call: TRBJ2-4
clone_size: few

cdr3_nt: TGTGCCAGCAGCTTCCGGGACGGCGGTAGCTACACCTTC
cdr3_aa: CASSFRDGGSYTF
d_call: .
v_call: TRBV13
j_call: TRBJ1-2
clone_size: .

cdr3_nt: TGTGCCAGCGGTCCTTTTGCGGGAGGCGCAGATACGCAGTATTTT
cdr3_aa: CASGPFAGGADTQYF
d_call: TRBD2
v_call: TRBV4-2
j_call: TRBJ2-3
clone_size: .

cdr3_nt: TGTGCCAGCTCCCTAGAGAGGACTAGCGGTACTGAGCAGTACTTC
cdr3_aa: CASSLERTSGTEQYF
d_call: TRBD2
v_call: TRBV18
j_call: TRBJ2-7
clone_size: .

cdr3_nt: TGCGCCAGCAGCTTAGGGTCGAGCTCCTACGAGCAGTACTTC
cdr3_aa: CASSLGSSSYEQYF
d_call: .
v_call: TRBV5-1
j_call: TRBJ2-7
clone_size: .

cdr3_nt: TGTGCCAGCAGCTCCCAGGCTCGGCAGTACTTC
cdr3_aa: CASSSQARQYF
d_call: .
v_call: TRBV7-9
j_call: TRBJ2-7
clone_size: .

cdr3_nt: TGTGCCTGGAGTTCGTTCCCCGGAAAAGACAATGAGCAGTTCTTC
cdr3_aa: CAWSSFPGKDNEQFF
d_call: .
v_call: TRBV30
j_call: TRBJ2-1
clone_size: once

cdr3_nt: TGTGCCAGCAAAGAACGTGGGTCTGGGGCCAACGTCCTGACTTTC
cdr3_aa: CASKERGSGANVLTF
d_call: .
v_call: TRBV6-6
j_call: TRBJ2-6
clone_size: .

cdr3_nt: TGTGCCAGTAGGAGCCTAGCGAACACCGGGGAGCTGTTTTTT
cdr3_aa: CASRSLANTGELFF
d_call: .
v_call: TRBV19
j_call: TRBJ2-2
clone_size: many

cdr3_nt: TGTGCCAGCAGCCGGGACAGGGTGGGTGGCTACACCTTC
cdr3_aa: CASSRDRVGGYTF
d_call: TRBD1
v_call: TRBV7-2
j_call: TRBJ1-2
clone_size: .

cdr3_nt: TGCGCCAGCAGCTTAATTAGCGGGAGGGCTTACAATGAGCAGTTCTTC
cdr3_aa: CASSLISGRAYNEQFF
d_call: TRBD2
v_call: TRBV5-1
j_call: TRBJ2-1
clone_size: .

cdr3_nt: TGTGCCAGCAGCGTAGAGGGACTAAGATTTGCCACCGGGGAGCTGTTTTTT
cdr3_aa: CASSVEGLRFATGELFF
d_call: TRBD2
v_call: TRBV9
j_call: TRBJ2-2
clone_size: .

cdr3_nt: TGTGCCAGCAGCGGGGGGAATGGTGAAGCTTTCTTT
cdr3_aa: CASSGGNGEAFF
d_call: .
v_call: TRBV11-3
j_call: TRBJ1-1
clone_size: .

cdr3_nt: TGTGCCAGCAGCTTAGGGCTAGCGGGGAATCCCTACGAGCAGTACTTC
cdr3_aa: CASSLGLAGNPYEQYF
d_call: TRBD2
v_call: TRBV7-9
j_call: TRBJ2-7
clone_size: .

cdr3_nt: TGTGCCTGGAGTGTTGGGACGGCTTATGGCTACACCTTC
cdr3_aa: CAWSVGTAYGYTF
d_call: .
v_call: TRBV30
j_call: TRBJ1-2
clone_size: .

cdr3_nt: TGTGCCAGCAGCTTGGCGGGGGGGCTCAATGAGCAGTTCTTC
cdr3_aa: CASSLAGGLNEQFF
d_call: TRBD2
v_call: TRBV7-9
j_call: TRBJ2-1
clone_size: once

cdr3_nt: TGTGCCAGCAGACAACAGGGACAGGGCACCGGGGAGCTGTTTTTT
cdr3_aa: CASRQQGQGTGELFF
d_call: TRBD1
v_call: TRBV28
j_call: TRBJ2-2
clone_size: .

cdr3_nt: TGTGCCAGCACCAGGGACACTTCTTTTCAGCCCCAGCATTTT
cdr3_aa: CASTRDTSFQPQHF
d_call: .
v_call: TRBV2
j_call: TRBJ1-5
clone_size: .

cdr3_nt: TGCGCCAGCACACCGGACAGGGTTGGTCGAGCTTTCTTT
cdr3_aa: CASTPDRVGRAFF
d_call: TRBD1
v_call: TRBV10-1
j_call: TRBJ1-1
clone_size: .

cdr3_nt: TGTGCCAGCAGCTTAGCCTCTCGGACAGGGTCTGAAGCTTTCTTT
cdr3_aa: CASSLASRTGSEAFF
d_call: TRBD1
v_call: TRBV7-2
j_call: TRBJ1-1
clone_size: .

cdr3_nt: TGTGCCAGCAGCTTGGATCGGGGTCGGGATTCACCCCTCCACTTT
cdr3_aa: CASSLDRGRDSPLHF
d_call: .
v_call: TRBV5-6
j_call: TRBJ1-6
clone_size: .

cdr3_nt: TGTGCCAGCAGTTTCCCGAAGGGAGATACGCAGTATTTT
cdr3_aa: CASSFPKGDTQYF
d_call: .
v_call: TRBV28
j_call: TRBJ2-3
clone_size: .

cdr3_nt: TGTGCCTGGAGTGGAGGGTGGCAAGAGACCCAGTACTTC
cdr3_aa: CAWSGGWQETQYF
d_call: .
v_call: TRBV30
j_call: TRBJ2-5
clone_size: .

cdr3_nt: TGTGCCAGCCTGTGGACAGGGGGGACGCACGAGCAGTACTTC
cdr3_aa: CASLWTGGTHEQYF
d_call: TRBD1
v_call: TRBV6-1
j_call: TRBJ2-7
clone_size: .

cdr3_nt: TGTGCCAGCCGATTTGGGAAGAGCACAGATACGCAGTATTTT
cdr3_aa: CASRFGKSTDTQYF
d_call: .
v_call: TRBV11-2
j_call: TRBJ2-3
clone_size: .

cdr3_nt: TGTGCCAGCTGGGGACAACCGAACACCGGGGAGCTGTTTTTT
cdr3_aa: CASWGQPNTGELFF
d_call: .
v_call: TRBV19
j_call: TRBJ2-2
clone_size: once

cdr3_nt: TGTGCCAGCGACTGGGGGCAGGGGGCCTCGGGCGGCTACACCTTC
cdr3_aa: CASDWGQGASGGYTF
d_call: TRBD1
v_call: TRBV6-6
j_call: TRBJ1-2
clone_size: many